The rows below give T cell receptor beta chains drawn from one sample of a study of blood T cells in healthy people across ages. TCRdb analysed the 5' RACE reads with MiXCR anew, one entry per CDR3 protein. This sample has about 600,000 distinct CDR3 sequences; around 50% occur once, and the top ten carry just under 25%. Sequenced: blood. Every receptor here comes from an elderly man in good health. The CDR3 runs from the conserved cysteine through the conserved F or W. A D gene is named only where the DNA matches it firmly. The listing skips clone size in some rows; elsewhere it reads once, few, many or a size class.

v_gene	d_gene	j_gene	abundance	CDR3aa	CDR3nt
TRBV12-3/TRBV12-4	.	TRBJ2-3	.	CASSGLNTQYF	TGTGCCAGCAGTGGACTAAATACGCAGTATTTT
TRBV7-9	.	TRBJ1-5	.	CASSLGGPNQPQHF	TGTGCCAGCAGCTTGGGGGGACCCAATCAGCCCCAGCATTTT
TRBV7-2	TRBD1	TRBJ1-6	.	CASSWDRTNSPLHF	TGTGCCAGCAGCTGGGACAGGACAAATTCACCCCTCCACTTT
TRBV6-6	.	TRBJ1-5	many	CASSYRRDTGGNQPQHF	TGTGCCAGCAGTTACCGCCGGGACACCGGCGGCAATCAGCCCCAGCATTTT
TRBV20-1	.	TRBJ1-4	.	CSPGGGVRGNEKLFF	TGCAGTCCTGGGGGAGGGGTGAGAGGAAATGAAAAACTGTTTTTT
TRBV25-1	TRBD1	TRBJ2-2	few	CASSDRQGAGTGELFF	TGTGCCAGCAGTGATCGACAGGGGGCGGGAACCGGGGAGCTGTTTTTT
TRBV29-1	TRBD2	TRBJ2-2	.	CSVRRVAGAGELFF	TGCAGCGTCCGGCGGGTAGCGGGAGCCGGGGAGCTGTTTTTT
TRBV20-1	.	TRBJ2-5	.	CSVRSGVETQYF	TGCAGTGTCAGATCAGGGGTCGAGACCCAGTACTTC
TRBV20-1	.	TRBJ1-1	.	CSARRQALNTEAFF	TGCAGTGCCAGACGACAGGCCCTGAACACTGAAGCTTTCTTT
TRBV6-6	.	TRBJ2-7	.	CASSHTRYEQYF	TGTGCCAGCAGCCACACGAGGTACGAGCAGTACTTC
TRBV6-6	TRBD1	TRBJ1-1	many	CASSYSRQGTEAFF	TGTGCCAGCAGTTACTCGAGACAGGGCACTGAAGCTTTCTTT